A selection of T cell receptor beta chains follows, all from one sample in a study of T-cell memory formation after mild COVID-19. TCRdb re-analysed the 5' RACE reads in MiXCR, keeping a single row per CDR3 protein. The sample shows about 350,000 distinct CDR3 sequences, around 28% of them seen only once. Input material: PBMCs or a T cell subset sorted from them (not recorded which). The receptors were sampled from an adult woman who had mild COVID-19 (a few samples of this study predate the infection). Cell type and time point are not known. Both conserved end residues are part of each CDR3. D genes are given only for firm matches. Clone size, where shown, is once, few, many, or a class for clones that have expanded.

TRBV7-8	TRBJ2-1	TRBD2	NA	TGTGCCAGCAGCTTATCCCCGGGACTAGCGGGAGTAATAGGTGACAATGAGCAGTTCTTC	CASSLSPGLAGVIGDNEQFF
TRBV7-8	TRBJ2-1	TRBD2	NA	TGTGCCAGCAGCCATTGGACTAGCGGGAGTTTCAATGAGCAGTTCTTC	CASSHWTSGSFNEQFF
TRBV5-1	TRBJ2-1	NA	few	TGCGCCAGCAGCTTGTGGCAGGGGACGGGTGAGCAGTTCTTC	CASSLWQGTGEQFF
TRBV7-9	TRBJ2-3	TRBD1	NA	TGTGCCAGCAGCTTTCGACAGGGTAGCACAGATACGCAGTATTTT	CASSFRQGSTDTQYF
TRBV18	TRBJ1-2	NA	NA	TGTGCCAGCTCACCTTCCCAGGGTATCGATGGCTACACCTTC	CASSPSQGIDGYTF
TRBV2	TRBJ2-1	TRBD1	few	TGTGCCAGCAGTGCGACGGGACAGGGGGCCGATGAGCAGTTCTTC	CASSATGQGADEQFF
TRBV15	TRBJ1-2	NA	NA	TGTGCCACCAGCAGACCCATTCGGGGCTATGGCTACACCTTC	CATSRPIRGYGYTF
TRBV7-9	TRBJ2-6	NA	NA	TGTGCCAGCCCACAGGGTCTAATGCCTGGGGCCAACGTCCTGACTTTC	CASPQGLMPGANVLTF
TRBV29-1	TRBJ2-3	NA	few	TGCAGCGTTCTGGGGAACAGGGGGGGAAGAAGTACTAGCACAGATACGCAGTATTTT	CSVLGNRGGRSTSTDTQYF
TRBV5-1	TRBJ1-2	NA	few	TGCGCCAGCAGCTTCCGGGAGAACTATGGCTACACCTTC	CASSFRENYGYTF
TRBV7-9	TRBJ1-1	NA	NA	TGTGCCAGCCTTAGCGAGGGGCAGGTCAGCACTGAAGCTTTCTTT	CASLSEGQVSTEAFF
TRBV5-1	TRBJ2-1	TRBD2	many	TGCGCCAGCAGCCGCTTAGCGGGAGGGCCTAATGAGCAGTTCTTC	CASSRLAGGPNEQFF
TRBV29-1	TRBJ2-1	NA	few	TGCAGCGTTGAAGATCAAGACGGCGGGTCGGGGGAGCAGTTCTTC	CSVEDQDGGSGEQFF
TRBV6-2/TRBV6-3	TRBJ2-1	TRBD2	NA	TGTGCCAGCAGTTACTCACTAGCGGGAGGTTCCTACAATGAGCAGTTCTTC	CASSYSLAGGSYNEQFF
TRBV25-1	TRBJ2-7	TRBD1	few	TGTGCCAGCAGTGATTTTGGGACAGGGAACTACGAGCAGTACTTC	CASSDFGTGNYEQYF
TRBV4-3	TRBJ2-2	NA	many	TGCGCCAGCAGCCAAGATCTATCCAGCGCCCGTGGCGGGGAGCTGTTTTTT	CASSQDLSSARGGELFF
TRBV7-3	TRBJ2-3	NA	NA	TGTGCCAGCAGCCCCAAGCGGCACACAGATACGCAGTATTTT	CASSPKRHTDTQYF
TRBV5-1	TRBJ2-1	NA	few	TGCGCCAGCAGCTCAGGGGTCTCCTACAATGAGCAGTTCTTC	CASSSGVSYNEQFF
TRBV6-5	TRBJ2-2	NA	NA	TGTGCCAGCAGTTACCTCCCGAGAGGAGACACCGGGGAGCTGTTTTTT	CASSYLPRGDTGELFF
TRBV20-1	TRBJ2-7	NA	NA	TGCAGTGCTAGAGGGGGCCAGTCCTACGAGCAGTACTTC	CSARGGQSYEQYF
TRBV24-1	TRBJ2-2	NA	NA	TGTGCCACCAGTGATCCTCGTTTCACCGGGGAGCTGTTTTTT	CATSDPRFTGELFF
TRBV6-1	TRBJ2-2	NA	NA	TGTGCCAGCAGTGATCGGGCGGGCGGCGGGGCCGGGGAGCTGTTTTTT	CASSDRAGGGAGELFF
TRBV6-5	TRBJ1-2	TRBD1	few	TGTGCCAGCAGGAGGGACAGGGGAATCTATGGCTACACCTTC	CASRRDRGIYGYTF
TRBV4-1	TRBJ1-1	NA	NA	TGCGCCAGCACCCCAAGTCCCAGGGAAGGTGCTGAAGCTTTCTTT	CASTPSPREGAEAFF
TRBV6-5	TRBJ1-6	NA	NA	TGTGCCAGCAGTGAATCTAGCTATTCACCCCTCCACTTT	CASSESSYSPLHF
TRBV13	TRBJ2-1	TRBD2	NA	TGTGCCAGCCGGGCTAGCGGGATCAATGAGCAGTTCTTC	CASRASGINEQFF
TRBV6-1	TRBJ1-5	TRBD1	NA	TGTGCCAGCAGTGAATGGGGGACAGGGGTAAAACCCCAGCATTTT	CASSEWGTGVKPQHF
TRBV7-2	TRBJ2-7	NA	NA	TGTGCCAGCAGCCAGAGGGGCAGGCAATCCTACGAGCAGTACTTC	CASSQRGRQSYEQYF
TRBV7-8	TRBJ1-2	TRBD1	few	TGTGCCAGCAGCTTGGGACAGAGTAACTATGGCTACACCTTC	CASSLGQSNYGYTF
TRBV15	TRBJ1-2	NA	NA	TGTGCCACCAGCACCCTGGCTGCCTATGGCTACACCTTC	CATSTLAAYGYTF
TRBV7-2	TRBJ2-7	TRBD1	many	TGTGCCAGCAGTTTCTCCGGGACAGGGTTCTACGAGCAGTACTTC	CASSFSGTGFYEQYF
TRBV20-1	TRBJ2-1	NA	few	TGCAGTGTACGGTACCAGGGGGGACGGGAGCAGTTCTTC	CSVRYQGGREQFF
TRBV4-2	TRBJ2-1	TRBD1	NA	TGTGCCAGCAGCCAAGATTCAGGGGGCTCCTACAATGAGCAGTTCTTC	CASSQDSGGSYNEQFF
TRBV12-3/TRBV12-4	TRBJ2-7	TRBD1	few	TGTGCCAGCAGGACTTCCGGGACAGCCTACGAGCAGTACTTC	CASRTSGTAYEQYF
TRBV5-1	TRBJ2-5	NA	NA	TGCGCCAGCAGCTCGGGGGCCCAAGAGACCCAGTACTTC	CASSSGAQETQYF
TRBV4-3	TRBJ2-2	TRBD1	NA	TGCGCCAGCAGCCAAGGGACAGGGTGGAACACCGGGGAGCTGTTTTTT	CASSQGTGWNTGELFF
TRBV7-9	TRBJ2-5	TRBD2	few	TGTGCCAGCAGCCTCGATGGCGCTAGCGGGACAGAGACCCAGTACTTC	CASSLDGASGTETQYF
TRBV11-3	TRBJ1-1	NA	NA	TGTGCCAGCATTTCATGGGGTACCCCTGAAGCTTTCTTT	CASISWGTPEAFF
TRBV11-2	TRBJ2-5	NA	NA	TGTGCCAGCAGCTTGCTCCCGATGAGGGGAGAGACCCAGTACTTC	CASSLLPMRGETQYF
TRBV5-5	TRBJ2-6	TRBD1	medium-sized	TGTGCCAGCAGCCGGACAGGACAAGGATTCCTGACTTTC	CASSRTGQGFLTF
TRBV4-2	TRBJ2-7	TRBD2	NA	TGTGCCAGCAGCCAAGGGACTAGCGGTTACGAGCAGTACTTC	CASSQGTSGYEQYF
TRBV6-2/TRBV6-3	TRBJ2-2	NA	NA	TGTGCCAGCAGTTATTTGAGTTCCTCCGGGGAGCTGTTTTTT	CASSYLSSSGELFF
TRBV20-1	TRBJ1-2	TRBD1	few	TGCAGTGCTAGGGAACAGGGGACCTATGGCTACACCTTC	CSAREQGTYGYTF
TRBV24-1	TRBJ2-2	NA	NA	TGTGCCACCAGTGATTTATACGGGAACACCGGGGAGCTGTTTTTT	CATSDLYGNTGELFF
TRBV5-1	TRBJ1-1	NA	many	TGTGCCAGCAGCTTATCCCCGAACACTGAAGCTTTCTTT	CASSLSPNTEAFF
TRBV18	TRBJ2-5	TRBD2	NA	TGTGCCAGCTCACCAGGGAGCGGGGGACCACAAGAGACCCAGTACTTC	CASSPGSGGPQETQYF
TRBV28	TRBJ2-7	TRBD2	NA	TGTGCCAGCAGTTCCCCGGGTAGCGGGGCGGACGAGCAGTACTTC	CASSSPGSGADEQYF
TRBV2	TRBJ1-2	NA	NA	TGTGCCAGCAGTGAAATCGTACGCTATGGCTACACCTTC	CASSEIVRYGYTF
TRBV29-1	TRBJ2-5	TRBD1	NA	TGCAGCGCCCATGGCACAGGGGGGGAGACCCAGTACTTC	CSAHGTGGETQYF
TRBV12-3/TRBV12-4	TRBJ2-1	NA	few	TGTGCCAGCAGTTTCGTGCCCAATGAGCAGTTCTTC	CASSFVPNEQFF
TRBV6-1	TRBJ1-1	NA	NA	TGTGCCAGCACGAGGGACTGGTCGGGCTCTGAAGCTTTCTTT	CASTRDWSGSEAFF
TRBV30	TRBJ2-1	NA	NA	TGTGCCTGGAGTGTAGTAGGGATCTACAATGAGCAGTTCTTC	CAWSVVGIYNEQFF
TRBV15	TRBJ2-3	TRBD2	NA	TGTGCCACCAGCAGCGAGGTAGCGGGGGGCCTGAATACGCAGTATTTT	CATSSEVAGGLNTQYF
TRBV29-1	TRBJ2-7	NA	NA	TGCAGCGTTGATGACGGGGCCTACGAGCAGTACTTC	CSVDDGAYEQYF